The 10 T cell receptor beta chains given below trace back to one sample, sequenced in a study of OX40 agonist ivuxolimab in advanced cancers. TCRdb keeps only in-frame clones here, not all; method: immunoSEQ multiplex PCR. In the table there are around 82,000 clones, 70% to 90% of which are singletons. This sample comprised CD4+ or CD8+ T cells sorted from blood, obtained in a trial of the OX40 agonist ivuxolimab. The receptors originated from an adult with an advanced solid tumor such as melanoma, head and neck, liver or kidney cancer.

In regard to this clone: The CDR3 carries no conserved terminal phenylalanine or tryptophan, so it likely arises from a read error. The chain links TRBV6-5 to TRBJ1-6, with D uncertain. The CDR3 is made up of 14 amino acids. Trimming removed 7 bases at V and 6 bases at J, with 13 bases between. Germline CDR1 and CDR2: MNHEY and SVGAGI. The CDR3 here is CASMEGHSNSPLHL. The CDR3 DNA sequence: TGTGCCAGCATGGAGGGCCATTCTAATTCACCCCTCCACCTT.

The genes are TRBV2 and TRBJ2-7; 11 positions match TRBD1. The CDR3 runs to 15 residues. Per the germline V gene, CDR1 is SNHLY and CDR2 is FYNNEI. Trimming cost V 5 bases and J 5 bases; bases outside gene matches: 8. CDR3 sequence (DNA): TGTGCCAGCAGTTTAACCCGGACAGGGGGCCACGAGCAGTACTTC. Amino acid sequence: CASSLTRTGGHEQYF.

This chain links TRBV9 with TRBJ2-3, with 7 nucleotides matching TRBD1. CDR3 length: 13 amino acids. Germline CDR1 reads SGDLS; CDR2 reads YYNGEE. Germline trimming cut 2 bases from V and 9 bases from J; bases unmatched to any gene: 6. DNA for the CDR3: TGTGCCAGCAGCGTTCCAGGGGGTAGGACGCAGTATTTT. Its protein is CASSVPGGRTQYF.

The chain is built from TRBV5-8 and TRBJ2-1; tentative D call: TRBD2 (6 bases). Germline-derived CDR1 and CDR2 are SGHTS and YDEGEE. Between the trimmed V and J ends, which lost 4 bases and 11 bases, there was a span of 19 bases. This CDR3 region has 14 residues. CDR3 region: CASSLGGVWAQQFF. CDR3 nucleotide sequence: TGTGCCAGCAGCCTCGGGGGTGTCTGGGCTCAGCAGTTCTTC.

V gene TRBV5-1 combines with J gene TRBJ2-1; 8 positions match TRBD1. Germline CDR1 and CDR2: SGHRS and YFSETQ. The CDR3 has 15 residues. Losses at the gene ends were 5 bases for V and 4 bases for J; bases not matched to a gene: 8. The CDR3, as DNA: TGCGCCAGCAGAGATGGGACAGGTGAATACAATGAGCAGTTCTTC. Translation gives CASRDGTGEYNEQFF.

The rearrangement joins TRBV28 to TRBJ1-1; possibly TRBD1 for D (5 bases). V was pared by 8 bases and J by 3 bases, with 16 bases between. Germline CDR1 and CDR2: MDHEN and SYDVKM. This CDR3 contains 14 residues. For the CDR3, the DNA is TGTGCCAGCTCCGGTGGGGGATGGGACACTGAAGCTTTCTTT. Amino acid sequence: CASSGGGWDTEAFF.

V is TRBV10-1 and J is TRBJ2-6; perhaps TRBD1 as D (6 bases). Per the germline V gene, CDR1 is WNHNN and CDR2 is SYGVQD (reference sequence). This CDR3 has 17 amino acids. The V gene lost 0 bases and the J gene lost 2 bases, with 11 bases spanning the gap. DNA of the CDR3: TGCGCCAGCAGTGAGTCCACAGGGATCACTGGGGCCAACGTCCTGACTTTC. Protein: CASSESTGITGANVLTF.

A remark on this clone: It is likely a read error, because the conserved phenylalanine at the end of the CDR3 is missing. The CDR3 loop reads CAGRDTGSYNSPLHL. The CDR3 nucleotides read TGTGCCGGCAGGGACACTGGCTCCTATAATTCACCCCTCCACCTT. The gene calls are TRBV2 and TRBJ1-6; TRBD1 is a possible D gene (6 bases). The germline V gene encodes CDR1 SNHLY and CDR2 FYNNEI. The CDR3 totals 15 residues.

DNA of the CDR3: TGCAGCCCCACCCAAGAGGGAGAGACCCAGTACTTC. Encoded protein: CSPTQEGETQYF. This chain links TRBV29-1 with TRBJ2-5, with TRBD2 as a possible D gene (5 bases). Germline loops: CDR1 SQVTM, CDR2 ANQGSEA. The CDR3 has 12 amino acids. Trimming pared 8 bases from V and 4 bases from J, leaving 14 bases between.

The chain has TRBV7-3 and TRBJ1-1; D is unresolved. This CDR3 contains 13 residues. Germline CDR1 is SGHTA and CDR2 is FQGTGA. Trimming took 1 base from V and 13 from J, leaving 16 bases between them. The CDR3 coding sequence is TGTGCCAGCAGCTTAAGTGGTTGGGAGGTGGATTTCTTT. This encodes CASSLSGWEVDFF.